This is a list of T cell receptor beta chains from one sample in a study of cytomegalovirus exposure and HLA in healthy donors. TCRdb's table, derived via immunoSEQ multiplex PCR, lists solely in-frame clones and lacks some. The sample table sets out tens of thousands of clones. The material sequenced was PBMCs. Receptor source: a woman aged 40 to 55 in good health and CMV-seropositive. CDR3s include the opening cysteine and the closing phenylalanine or tryptophan. A D gene is named only where the DNA matches it firmly.

>TRBV7-6|TRBJ1-2|-|13
TGTGCCAGCAGCTTAGAGGGGTTGGGAGGCTACACCTTC
CASSLEGLGGYTF
>TRBV13|TRBJ1-6|TRBD1|14
TGTGCCAGCAGCTTAAGGGACAGTCGATCACCCCTCCACTTT
CASSLRDSRSPLHF
>TRBV27|TRBJ1-2|-|14
TGTGCCAGCAGTTTAGGCACAGGAATATCTGGCTACACCTTC
CASSLGTGISGYTF
>TRBV5-5|TRBJ1-3|-|15
TGTGCCAGCAGCTTGGCGGGAGGCTCTGGAAACACCATATATTTT
CASSLAGGSGNTIYF
>TRBV6-4|TRBJ1-1|-|14
TGTGCCAGCAGTGACACCGACAGGAGAACTGAAGCTTTCTTT
CASSDTDRRTEAFF
>TRBV18|TRBJ2-4|TRBD1|14
TGTGCCAGCGCCCGGGACAGGGGGGAAAACATTCAGTACTTC
CASARDRGENIQYF
>TRBV28|TRBJ2-7|TRBD1|14
TGTGCCAGCAGTTTTGGGACAGAGTCCCACGAGCAGTACTTC
CASSFGTESHEQYF
>TRBV7-2|TRBJ2-2|TRBD1|16
TGTGCCAGCAGCTTAGTGGCCGGGGGACAGGGCGGTTGGCTGTTTTTT
CASSLVAGGQGGWLFF
>TRBV27|TRBJ1-4|TRBD1|15
TGTGCCAGCAGTTTTGAGGGGGCTTTTAATGAAAAACTGTTTTTT
CASSFEGAFNEKLFF
>TRBV9|TRBJ1-2|TRBD1|16
TGTGCCAGCAGCGTCGTTCCGGGACAGGATATTTATGGCTACACCTTC
CASSVVPGQDIYGYTF
>TRBV25-1|TRBJ1-6|-|13
TGTGCCAGCACTGGACAGAGAAATTCACCCCTCCACTTT
CASTGQRNSPLHF
>TRBV10-3|TRBJ2-3|-|15
TGTGCCATCAGTTTCGAGGGAGCCAGGGGAGATACGCAGTATTTT
CAISFEGARGDTQYF
>TRBV5-1|TRBJ2-7|TRBD2|14
TGCGCCAGCAGTAGGGGCAGCGGGGAGATCCAGCAGTACTTC
CASSRGSGEIQQYF
>TRBV5-1|TRBJ1-2|-|13
TGCGCCTGCAGCTTGGTTGCAGGGGACGGCTACACCTTC
CACSLVAGDGYTF
>TRBV5-1|TRBJ2-2|-|15
TGCGCCAGCAGCTTGGCCGCGTCGAACACCGGGGAGCTGTTTTTT
CASSLAASNTGELFF
>TRBV7-9|TRBJ2-7|-|12
TGTGCCGTCCACGTGATCTCCTACGAGCAGTACTTC
CAVHVISYEQYF
>TRBV5-4|TRBJ2-3|-|16
TGTGCCAGCAGCGACGGGGGTACTCTTAGCACAGATACGCAGTATTTT
CASSDGGTLSTDTQYF
>TRBV6-4|TRBJ2-1|-|16
TGTGCCAGTGCTCCAGGTGGGGGGGCCTGGAGCAATGAGCAGTTCTTC
CASAPGGGAWSNEQFF
>TRBV7-2|TRBJ2-5|-|13
TGTGCCAGCAGCACCCGACGGGGGGAGACCCAGTACTTC
CASSTRRGETQYF
>TRBV5-4|TRBJ2-2|-|16
TGTGCCAGCAGCTTGAAGGGGGGGTCAAACACCGGGGAGCTGTTTTTT
CASSLKGGSNTGELFF
>TRBV4-3|TRBJ2-6|-|19
TGCGCCAGCAGCCCCAAGGGGCGGTTGTCGGTGTCTGGGGCCAACGTCCTGACTTTC
CASSPKGRLSVSGANVLTF
>TRBV27|TRBJ2-3|-|16
TGTGCCAGCAGTTTAATGGGGGGGCGAAACCCAGATACGCAGTATTTT
CASSLMGGRNPDTQYF
>TRBV11-3|TRBJ2-5|-|15
TGTGCCAGCAGCTTAGGGGAAGGGGGTCAAGAGACCCAGTACTTC
CASSLGEGGQETQYF
>TRBV9|TRBJ1-2|-|13
TGTGCCAGCAGCGTAGTAGGGGGACCTGGCTACACCTTC
CASSVVGGPGYTF
>TRBV5-5|TRBJ1-1|TRBD1|14
TGTGCCAGCAGCCCGACAGGGGGGAACACTGAAGCTTTCTTT
CASSPTGGNTEAFF
>TRBV2|TRBJ2-5|-|14
TGTGCCAGCAGTGTACAGTCCAGTGGAGAGACCCAGTACTTC
CASSVQSSGETQYF
>TRBV30|TRBJ1-2|-|11
TGTGCCGTCCAGGGCTACTATGGCTACACCTTC
CAVQGYYGYTF
>TRBV7-8|TRBJ1-1|-|14
TGTGCCAGCAGGCCGGACAGAGCAAACACTGAAGCTTTCTTT
CASRPDRANTEAFF
>TRBV5-6|TRBJ1-6|TRBD1|14
TGTGCCAGCAGCATGGGACAGAGTAATTCACCCCTCCACTTT
CASSMGQSNSPLHF
>TRBV4-2|TRBJ2-7|-|15
TGTGCCAGCAGCCAAGAAGTGATTAGCTCCTACGAGCAGTACTTC
CASSQEVISSYEQYF
>TRBV6-1|TRBJ1-4|-|14
TGTGCCAGCAGTGAAGGGACAGAGAATGAAAAACTGTTTTTT
CASSEGTENEKLFF
>TRBV29-1|TRBJ2-2|TRBD1|15
TGCAGCGTCCCAGGACAGGGAACGAACACCGGGGAGCTGTTTTTT
CSVPGQGTNTGELFF
>TRBV30|TRBJ2-5|-|14
TGTGCCTGGAGTGTACTCATCGGGGGAGAGACCCAGTACTTC
CAWSVLIGGETQYF
>TRBV6-5|TRBJ1-3|-|15
TGTGCCAGCAGCCTCCGGAGGGTTTCTGGAAACACCATATATTTT
CASSLRRVSGNTIYF
>TRBV20-1|TRBJ2-7|-|11
TGCAGTGGCCTAGTTTTCTACGAGCAGTACTTC
CSGLVFYEQYF
>TRBV19|TRBJ2-3|TRBD1|15
TGTGCCAGTAGTCGACCTGGACAGGGCACAGATACGCAGTATTTT
CASSRPGQGTDTQYF
>TRBV18|TRBJ1-3|TRBD1|15
TGTGCCAGCTCACCGGACAGGGGGCCAGGAAACACCATATATTTT
CASSPDRGPGNTIYF
>TRBV7-2|TRBJ2-2|-|15
TGTGCCAGCAGCCCAACGGGAATGCGGACCGGGGAGCTGTTTTTT
CASSPTGMRTGELFF